This TCR beta chain was captured by sequencing in a study of T cell repertoires in urothelial bladder cancer. Study at large: The approximately twelve resected lesions were three cT0, three cTa, three cT1 and three cT2 or greater.

TCRdb's copy holds only in-frame clones and misses some; the assay was immunoSEQ multiplex PCR. This sample has more than 9,000 clones, with roughly two thirds found just once. As to this clone: No antigen is known for it.

Study-wide results and caveats: A single clone reached around 2% in benign versus up to roughly 17% in carcinoma. Infiltrating lymphocytes: median roughly 1.8% in carcinoma versus about 12% in benign specimens. Median T cells were approximately 5,700 in carcinoma and approximately 25,000 in benign specimens.

Germline-derived CDR1 and CDR2 are KGHSH and LQKENI. This CDR3 has 12 amino acids. Trimming shortened V by 3 bases and J by 5 bases, and 6 bases separated the two germline ends. The sequence came from a human donor with a benign inflammatory bladder lesion. The material sequenced was tumor-infiltrating cells from bladder cancer. The chain combines TRBV18 with TRBJ2-3, with TRBD2 as a possible D gene (6 bases). The CDR3 nucleotides are TGTGCCAGCTCACCCGGGAGAGATACGCAGTATTTT. This codes for CASSPGRDTQYF.